This T cell receptor beta chain was profiled in a study of early T cells in non-severe SARS-CoV-2 infection. Study-wide points: Database matching using VDJdb favored anti-spike CD8 responses, with private and CD4 specificities left missing.

Individually, cDNA molecules had unique molecular identifiers attached to them. Each CDR3 protein is one row after TCRdb ran MiXCR on the 5' RACE reads. Altogether around 71,000 distinct CDR3 sequences are present, around 13% being singletons, with the ten largest covering 3% to 4.5%. The sample holds many counts of this clonotype. What it binds is unknown. Trimming shortened V by 0 bases and J by 4 bases, and 6 bases separated the two germline ends. The CDR3 length is 12 residues. Germline V gives CDR1 DFQATT, CDR2 SNEGSKA (reference sequence). J is TRBJ1-2 and V is TRBV20-1; D remains ambiguous. The sample consisted of whole blood, taken at baseline. The sequence derives from an adult who was a healthcare worker with PCR-confirmed SARS-CoV-2 infection or an uninfected control (not recorded which). This CDR3 is CSARDSSYGYTF. The CDR3 DNA follows: TGCAGTGCTAGAGATTCTTCCTATGGCTACACCTTC.